This TCR beta chain is from a study of blood T cell repertoires in COVID-19. Those who participated ranged in age from roughly 18 to 89 years and resided in about two dozen US areas. Sequencing used immunoSEQ multiplex PCR; TCRdb keeps in-frame clones, though not all of them. This table holds approximately 210,000 clones, approximately 83% found once. Germline V CDR1 and CDR2: MNHNY, SVGAGI (reference sequence). The ends lost 5 bases at V and 1 base at J; junction bases unmatched: 4. The CDR3 totals 16 residues. This TCR came from a woman in her sixties who had recovered from COVID-19. The sample taken for sequencing was PBMCs or T cells enriched from blood (not recorded which). The chain has TRBV6-6 and TRBJ2-2; 10 nucleotides agree with TRBD2. The CDR3 region is CASSRGLAVNTGELFF. As DNA, the CDR3 is TGTGCCAGCAGTCGAGGACTAGCGGTGAACACCGGGGAGCTGTTTTTT.